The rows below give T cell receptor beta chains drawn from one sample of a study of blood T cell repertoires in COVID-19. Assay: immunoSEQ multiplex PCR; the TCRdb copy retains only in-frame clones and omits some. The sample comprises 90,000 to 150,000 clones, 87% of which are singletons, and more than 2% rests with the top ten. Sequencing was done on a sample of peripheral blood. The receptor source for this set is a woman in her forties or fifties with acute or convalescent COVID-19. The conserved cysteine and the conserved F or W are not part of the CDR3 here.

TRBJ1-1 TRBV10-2 ASNERDRRNTEAF
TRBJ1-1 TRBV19 ASSIGARGLGEAF
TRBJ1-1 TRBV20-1 SASWGGNTEAF
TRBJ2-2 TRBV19 ASSITGRPRNTGELF
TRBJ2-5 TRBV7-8 ASSLAVGGPVRTQY
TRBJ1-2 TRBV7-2 ASSLESRTGGYT
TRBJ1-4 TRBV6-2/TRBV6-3 ASSQALTGRNEKLF
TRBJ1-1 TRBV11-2 ASSLDGRGEAF
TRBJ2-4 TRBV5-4 ASSRTSGGEGNIQY
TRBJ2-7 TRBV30 AWTRTGPYEQY
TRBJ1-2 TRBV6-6 ASSPIPREGGYT
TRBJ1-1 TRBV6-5 ASHVQGGIGTEAF
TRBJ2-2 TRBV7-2 ASSLYVAGGKLGELF
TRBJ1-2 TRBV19 ASSVIAGTGDYT
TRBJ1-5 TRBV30 AWSGGPQGNQPQH
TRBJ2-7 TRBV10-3 AISESGGRSYEQY
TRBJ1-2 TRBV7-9 ASSISTGSFGYT
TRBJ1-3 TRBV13 ASSPTDRVGNTIY
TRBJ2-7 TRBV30 AWRDRFSSSYEQY
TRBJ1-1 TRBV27 ASSLSYRDRGRNTEAF
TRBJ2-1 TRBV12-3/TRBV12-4 ASRTGSYNEQF
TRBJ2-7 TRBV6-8 ASSYRGLPPRSYEQY
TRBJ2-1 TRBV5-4 ASSPLGGGSSYNEQF
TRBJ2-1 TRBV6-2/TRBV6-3 ASIPAPRVPYNNEQF
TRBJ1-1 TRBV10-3 AISDRRTGAF
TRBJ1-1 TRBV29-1 SLGAGDTEAF
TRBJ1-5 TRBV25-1 ASSERGAQPQH
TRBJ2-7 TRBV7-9 ASSSQGAYYEQY
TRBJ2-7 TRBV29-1 SVARDTFYEQY
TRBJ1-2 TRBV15 ATSRDSLRDRSYT
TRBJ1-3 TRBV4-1 ASSQEGQGPRSGNTIY
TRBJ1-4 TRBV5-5 ASSYPPANEKLF
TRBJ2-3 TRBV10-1 ASSDGGRSDTQY
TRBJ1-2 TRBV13 ASSPRGESYGYT
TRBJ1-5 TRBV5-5 ASSYQGSNQPQH
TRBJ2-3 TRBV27 ASSFSRGLDTQY
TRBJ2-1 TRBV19 ASSSVAGGKNEQF
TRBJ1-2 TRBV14 ASSQGPGQGHGYT
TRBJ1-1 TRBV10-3 ASRQGENTEAF
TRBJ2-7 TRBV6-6 ASSAAGEQY
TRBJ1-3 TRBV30 AWSSQGGSGNTIY
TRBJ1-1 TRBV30 AWKTQGNTEAF
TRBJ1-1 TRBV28 ASNLGQGKTEAF
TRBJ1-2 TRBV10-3 AISEAALSGYT
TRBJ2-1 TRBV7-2 ASSLAAGAGYNEQF
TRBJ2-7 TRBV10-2 ASSDLLSNYEQY
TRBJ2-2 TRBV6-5 ASSTSGVETGELF
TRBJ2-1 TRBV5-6 ASSSLGTGRYNEQF
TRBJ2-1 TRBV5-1 ASSLDYRNNEQF
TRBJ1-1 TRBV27 ASSPRGGGTEAF
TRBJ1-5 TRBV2 ASSDMAYQPQH
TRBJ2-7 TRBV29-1 SRTVSYEQY
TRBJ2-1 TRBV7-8 ASSPGTGLAGEGEQF
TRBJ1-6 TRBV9 ASSVAGESGSPLH
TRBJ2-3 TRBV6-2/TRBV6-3 ASSTFTSGEADTQY
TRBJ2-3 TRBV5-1 ASSLGQFPTDTQY
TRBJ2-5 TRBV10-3 AITPGQGAQETQY